Described below is a single T cell receptor beta chain sequence and its context. Antigen: not known. This record belongs to a study of CD8 T cells in Susac syndrome. Study findings and constraints: The study recognized that its TCR sequencing and HLA analysis covered a relatively small number of individuals.

Random-hexamer reverse transcription was applied to about 0.5 to 1 ug RNA. MiXCR was run by TCRdb on the immunoSEQ multiplex PCR reads, yielding one entry per CDR3 protein. This sample carries 350,000 to 550,000 distinct CDR3 sequences, more than 70% of them seen once, and the ten largest clones take 0.09% to 0.15%. Germline trimming cut 2 bases from V and 0 bases from J; bases unmatched to any gene: 4. This CDR3 contains 16 residues. The germline V gene has CDR1 MDHEN and CDR2 SYDVKM. TEMRA cells were FACS-enriched, unlike CD8+ and CD4+ T cells, which were negatively isolated. Sequenced: CD8+ T cells from PBMCs. The receptor's source is a human donor with multiple sclerosis. This chain connects TRBV28 to TRBJ2-7; 10 bases are a match to TRBD1. CDR3 in amino acids: CASSLNDRGHSYEQYF. The CDR3 region has the DNA TGTGCCAGCAGTTTAAATGACAGGGGGCACTCCTACGAGCAGTACTTC. The full variable domain, in which reference TRBV28 and TRBJ2-7 provide the parts outside the CDR3, is DVKVTQSSRYLVKRTGEKVFLECVQDMDHENMFWYRQDPGLGLRLIYFSYDVKMKEKGDIPEGYSVSREKKERFSLILESASTNQTSMYLCASSLNDRGHSYEQYFGPGTRLTVT.